This T cell receptor beta chain was identified during a study of shared clonotypes between healthy human individuals. Assay used: immunoSEQ multiplex PCR; TCRdb lists only in-frame clones, some missing. This table has roughly 330,000 clones, around two thirds appearing once. Germline CDR1 is SGHVS and CDR2 is FNYEAQ. Trimming left V 2 bases short and J 3 bases short, with 11 bases between. This CDR3 contains 14 residues. The donors, all of them Caucasian adults, lived in Nashville, Tennessee. The rearrangement links TRBV7-6 to TRBJ2-7; no clear D. This TCR derives from a man under 40 in good health. Source material: memory CD4+ T cells sorted from blood. Subset in this sample: CD45RA-negative fraction. This CDR3 reads CASSLSPTNYEQYF. CDR3 bases: TGTGCCAGCAGCTTATCTCCCACTAACTACGAGCAGTACTTC.